These 5 T cell receptor beta chains share one sample of origin, sequenced in a study of CD8 T cells in ankylosing spondylitis. General study findings and limits: A motif of roughly eight highly homologous TCR beta variants was seen as apparently characteristic of ankylosing spondylitis blood.

TCRdb re-derived calls from the 5' RACE reads in MiXCR, one entry per CDR3 protein. The sample contains some 85,000 distinct CDR3 sequences, approximately 9.6% of which appear only once. The antigens for these receptors are not known. Material: blood, either unsorted or a sorted T cell fraction (not recorded which). The receptor source for this set is a male donor with ankylosing spondylitis.

This clonotype was seen only a few times. V usage is TRBV20-1 and J usage is TRBJ2-1, with TRBD2 matching over 12 bases. CDR1 is DFQATT and CDR2 is SNEGSKA in the germline V gene (reference sequence). This CDR3 region has 15 residues. J gave up 6 bases and V 2 bases, and 5 bases lay outside the gene matches. The CDR3 protein is CSARTGLAGFNEQFF. CDR3 sequence (DNA): TGCAGTGCTAGAACCGGACTAGCGGGGTTCAATGAGCAGTTCTTC.

This clonotype has only a few counts. The chain has TRBV12-3 or TRBV12-4 and TRBJ1-4; no clear D. This CDR3 has 14 residues. The V end was cut by 5 bases, the J end by 8 bases, with 15 bases between. CDR3 sequence: CASSPLLAGEKLFF. CDR3 DNA: TGTGCCAGCAGTCCGCTATTGGCGGGAGAAAAACTGTTTTTT.

The chain joins TRBV7-9 to TRBJ2-1, with D unclear. V dropped 2 bases and J dropped 5 bases, with 13 bases sitting between them. The CDR3 extends over 15 amino acids. Germline V gene lookup returns CDR1 SEHNR and CDR2 FQNEAQ (reference sequence). The CDR3 sequence: CASSLSFSKNNEQFF. The CDR3 nucleotides read TGTGCCAGCAGCTTATCATTCTCAAAAAACAATGAGCAGTTCTTC.

This clonotype was picked up a small number of times. V and J are TRBV12-3 or TRBV12-4 and TRBJ2-2, with TRBD2 matching 10 bases. V lost 4 bases to trimming and J lost 7 bases; unmatched junction nucleotides: 9. The CDR3 covers 16 residues. The CDR3 DNA reads TGTGCCAGCAGTTATAGCCCTAGCGGGAGTAACGGGGAGCTGTTTTTT. Its protein is CASSYSPSGSNGELFF.

Many counts were recorded for this clonotype. The chain carries TRBV6-4 and TRBJ2-1; 12 bases are shared with TRBD2. CDR1 is MRHNA, CDR2 SNTAGT, per germline. V was clipped by 3 bases and J by 6 bases; unmatched bases: 3. The CDR3 extends over 15 amino acids. The CDR3 region has the DNA TGTGCCAGCAGTGAACTAGCGGGAGGAAGCAATGAGCAGTTCTTC. Translating gives CASSELAGGSNEQFF.